This T cell receptor (beta chain) is from a study of cytomegalovirus exposure and HLA in healthy donors. V gave up 3 bases and J gave up 6 bases, with 21 bases separating them. The CDR3 spans 17 residues. The V gene's germline CDR1 is ENHRY and CDR2 SYGVKD. Vbeta (60) and Jbeta (13) primers were used in the PCR. TCRdb keeps only in-frame clones here, not all; method: immunoSEQ multiplex PCR. This sample has 180,000 or so clones, with 65% to 85% found just once. Sequences were obtained from PBMCs. This receptor was identified in a girl between 5 and 17 years old in good health and CMV-seropositive. This chain links TRBV10-3 with TRBJ1-5, with a possible D match to TRBD1 (5 bases). The CDR3 is CAISDPKVGPLSQPQHF. In DNA, the CDR3 is TGTGCCATCAGTGACCCCAAGGTGGGGCCTTTGAGTCAGCCCCAGCATTTT.